A selection of T cell receptor beta chains follows, all from one sample in a study of T cell repertoires in cytomegalovirus infection. TCRdb ran MiXCR on the reads and lists one entry per CDR3 protein. The table shows approximately 260,000 distinct CDR3 sequences, with over 15% occurring only once. Sequencing input: CD8+ T cells from PBMCs. These receptors originate from a human donor in good health (CMV status not recorded). Some clones in this sample may be carry-over from other donors' samples. Each CDR3 is given without its conserved first and last residue.

V: TRBV7-2
CDR3: ASSSSGVGLDTQY

V: TRBV19
CDR3: ASSRSRADSYGYT

V: TRBV20-1
CDR3: SVREDREGNIQY

V: TRBV25-1
CDR3: ASSELLGNEKLF

V: TRBV6-1
CDR3: ATVSGVLYNEQF

V: TRBV10-3
CDR3: AISPTGTSVNTGELF

V: TRBV20-1
CDR3: SASAGTVYGYT

V: TRBV20-1
CDR3: SAPNGAEAF

V: TRBV6-5
CDR3: ASSFVANTGELF

V: TRBV7-6
CDR3: ASSPRTSGVGEQF

V: TRBV7-9
CDR3: ASSFGTTEAF

V: TRBV7-3
CDR3: ASSSRGGAGSTDTQY

V: TRBV11-2
CDR3: ASSLEAGPSYEQY

V: TRBV28
CDR3: ASSFRSALEQY

V: TRBV12-3/TRBV12-4
CDR3: ASSFYLPGPDWTDTQY

V: TRBV7-2
CDR3: ASSLAEGSWRGGTDTQY

V: TRBV20-1
CDR3: SAAGTVNTEAF

V: TRBV14
CDR3: ASSHASSGANVLT

V: TRBV7-8
CDR3: ASSRITDRGRGQPQH

V: TRBV28
CDR3: ASSSGPNPGNTIY

V: TRBV27
CDR3: ASSFDRGTEAF

V: TRBV7-9
CDR3: ASSNRDRGFHEQY

V: TRBV7-8
CDR3: ASSLVEDGGPNSPLH

V: TRBV7-6
CDR3: ASSSAMSYGYT

V: TRBV28
CDR3: ASSHSYEQY

V: TRBV4-1
CDR3: ASSQESGDYNEQF

V: TRBV19
CDR3: ASSLMGPGQSGNEQF

V: TRBV7-9
CDR3: ASSSGGSNTEAF

V: TRBV6-2/TRBV6-3
CDR3: ASSYYGLGPDTQY

V: TRBV7-9
CDR3: ASSFGEGNTEAF

V: TRBV6-2/TRBV6-3
CDR3: ASSLQGRHNNEQF

V: TRBV5-4
CDR3: ASSYETRVVF

V: TRBV7-2
CDR3: ASSLYGGTTDTQY

V: TRBV7-8
CDR3: ASSWDRVNTEAF

V: TRBV20-1
CDR3: SARDRIGTRAFQPQH

V: TRBV29-1
CDR3: SAETQGAYGYT

V: TRBV12-3/TRBV12-4
CDR3: ASSPRGDSLYEQY

V: TRBV24-1
CDR3: ATSDRGLHEQF

V: TRBV7-8
CDR3: ASSLREGARTEAF

V: TRBV12-3/TRBV12-4
CDR3: ASSFRQGNTEAF

V: TRBV20-1
CDR3: SARDPSGGTYQETQY

V: TRBV6-2/TRBV6-3
CDR3: ASSYGQGFRQPQH

V: TRBV20-1
CDR3: SGLVSTGYEQY

V: TRBV7-2
CDR3: ASSVRQGPYSYNEQF

V: TRBV5-1
CDR3: ASSLLQPEGNEQY

V: TRBV20-1
CDR3: SARETGSYEQY

V: TRBV29-1
CDR3: SVELSGEETQY